This TCR beta chain emerged from a study of T cells after yellow fever vaccination (dated by TCRdb to the late 2010s). About the full investigation: The SMART-Seq v4 Ultra Low Input RNA kit was used to prepare libraries from fractions with low cell numbers. Bulk TCR alpha and beta repertoires were sequenced longitudinally to track T-cell clones before and after primary and booster YFV17D yellow fever vaccination. The cohort comprised two healthy male donors, one aged 18 to 29 and one aged 30 to 40 years. Blood samples were taken at several timepoints before and after primary and secondary immunization, and bulk PBMC replicates and cell subsets were isolated.

Overall study results and their limits: Because only two donors were included in the study, the extent to which the findings can be generalized is limited. After the booster, most clones that had expanded after primary vaccination were detected again (roughly 95% of CD4 and around 88% of CD8), suggesting broad maintenance of memory. A small fraction of clonotypes appeared in both the CD4 and CD8 compartments, likely as a result of convergent recombination. Computational filtering was needed because FACS-sorted repertoires could contain abundant contaminating clonotypes from the bulk population. The secondary T-cell response was weaker than the primary response but faster, peaking on day 5 instead of day 15.

Synthesis of TCR cDNA relied on 5'RACE template switching, a step that introduced a universal primer site along with unique molecular identifiers. Priming of cDNA synthesis was performed from both the TCR alpha and TCR beta constant segments. Library amplification involved two PCR steps, and the second step added sample barcodes and sequencing adapters. Sequencing of the libraries was done on either Illumina HiSeq 2500 (2x100 bp) or NovaSeq (2x150 bp). Per the original workflow: Demultiplexing of reads and collapsing into UMI consensus sequences were performed with MIGEC, and V(D)J alignment was carried out with MiXCR. Using edgeR on replicate PBMC samples, clonotypes were called vaccine-responding if FDR was below 0.01 and the log2 fold change was above 5 up to day 15. Each bulk clonotype received a CD4 or CD8 identity based on whether the sequenced CD4 or CD8 repertoire contained that clonotype at higher abundance. TCRdb trimmed the raw reads at Q25, called clones with MiXCR and kept productive beta chains. Each entry is one CDR3 protein sequence, shown with its most common DNA and genes. These V and J calls originate from TCRdb's pipeline instead of the authors' own analysis. The sample profile shows 50,000 or so distinct CDR3 sequences; approximately 7% of them were found once. In total, the top ten clones hold around 44% of the sample.

This clonotype was detected many times. No cognate antigen has been identified for it. Base qualities are not at hand, and no much larger clone is one base apart. Taken with the paper, the label for treatment or condition translates to: live attenuated yellow fever vaccine strain. A standard Ficoll-Paque protocol was used to isolate PBMCs from peripheral blood. Dynabeads CD4 and CD8 positive selection kits were used to isolate the CD4 and CD8 T-cell fractions. RNA was extracted with TriZol from bulk PBMCs, CD4 and CD8 fractions, and dextramer-positive and dextramer-negative fractions. Deletion took 1 base off V and 0 bases off J, with a span of 9 bases between the germline ends. Including the terminal cysteine and phenylalanine, the CDR3 comprises 14 residues. The retained sequence is limited to the CDR3, 42 bases, with the frame set at the first base. CDR1 DFQATT and CDR2 SNEGSKA are derived from the germline V gene (reference sequence).

Sequencing used CD8+ T cells sorted from PBMCs, obtained on the day of the first yellow fever vaccination. This sequence was found in a man aged 18 to 35 who received the YFV17D yellow fever vaccine. The rearrangement joined TRBV20-1 to TRBJ2-5; a tentative D match to TRBD2 spans 6 bases. The nucleotide sequence is given as TGCAGTGCTAGAGGGGGACTCGACCAAGAGACCCAGTACTTC. The translation is CSARGGLDQETQYF.